This is a list of T cell receptor beta chains from one sample in a study of blood T cell repertoires in COVID-19. The data were produced by immunoSEQ multiplex PCR, yet TCRdb's version contains in-frame clones alone and is incomplete. This table has approximately 72,000 clones, approximately 87% appearing once. Sample: peripheral blood. The receptors were gathered from a woman of 80 years or more with acute or convalescent COVID-19. Both conserved end residues are part of each CDR3. The order of the fields is clone size, J gene, D gene, V gene, CDR3 protein, CDR3 DNA. A D gene is named only where the DNA matches it firmly. Clone size is shown for a subset of rows, as once, few, many or a class of expanded clone.

NA	TRBJ2-7	TRBD1	TRBV6-5	CASSYTRTGTEQYF	TGTGCCAGCAGTTACACTCGGACAGGGACGGAGCAGTACTTC
NA	TRBJ2-1	NA	TRBV20-1	CSANGNEQFF	TGCAGTGCTAACGGTAATGAGCAGTTCTTC
NA	TRBJ1-1	NA	TRBV7-8	CASSLPTQNTEAFF	TGTGCCAGCAGCTTACCAACACAGAACACTGAAGCTTTCTTT
NA	TRBJ2-2	NA	TRBV10-2	CASRPQGGTGELFF	TGCGCCAGCAGGCCGCAGGGGGGCACCGGGGAGCTGTTTTTT
NA	TRBJ1-2	NA	TRBV6-1	CASSDQPGSNYGYTF	TGTGCCAGCAGTGATCAACCGGGGTCTAACTATGGCTACACCTTC
NA	TRBJ1-6	TRBD1	TRBV7-9	CASSLIPGQGQSPLHF	TGTGCCAGCAGCTTAATACCGGGACAGGGGCAGTCACCCCTCCACTTT
once	TRBJ2-2	NA	TRBV9	CASSVGSGTGELFF	TGTGCCAGCAGCGTAGGGTCAGGCACCGGGGAGCTGTTTTTT
NA	TRBJ2-2	TRBD2	TRBV10-3	CAISEPGTSENTGELFF	TGTGCCATCAGTGAGCCCGGGACTAGCGAGAACACCGGGGAGCTGTTTTTT
NA	TRBJ1-2	TRBD1	TRBV19	CASSTRDRRDNYGYTF	TGTGCCAGTAGTACCCGGGACAGGAGGGACAACTATGGCTACACCTTC
NA	TRBJ2-5	TRBD1	TRBV5-1	CASRTGGLSGETQYF	TGCGCCAGCAGGACAGGGGGCCTATCTGGAGAGACCCAGTACTTC
NA	TRBJ1-1	NA	TRBV3-1/TRBV3-2	CASSQGGQTEAFF	TGTGCCAGCAGCCAAGGGGGGCAGACTGAAGCTTTCTTT
NA	TRBJ1-2	TRBD1	TRBV7-9	CASSLISGTEYGYTF	TGTGCCAGCAGCTTAATTTCTGGGACAGAATATGGCTACACCTTC
NA	TRBJ1-2	TRBD1	TRBV2	CASSGGQAYGYTF	TGTGCCAGCAGTGGGGGACAGGCCTATGGCTACACCTTC